Here is one TCR beta chain with its context. Its specificity is not known. This record comes from a study of CD8 T cells in ankylosing spondylitis. TCRdb passed the 5' RACE reads through MiXCR, listing each CDR3 protein once. Of about 320,000 distinct CDR3 sequences in the sample, roughly 11% are singletons; the top ten hold roughly 9.2%. Study-level points and caveats: Some of the motif variants had earlier been found in reactive arthritis patients' fluid and blood.

In germline, CDR1 is SGHRS, CDR2 YFSETQ. This CDR3 spans 17 amino acids. Trimming cost V 4 bases and J 1 base; bases outside gene matches: 10. The sequenced sample was blood, either unsorted or a sorted T cell fraction (not recorded which). The chain uses TRBV5-1 and TRBJ1-1; TRBD1 agrees at 10 bases. The sequence derives from a female donor with ankylosing spondylitis or in good health (not recorded which). CDR3 loop: CASSGRDRGGPNTEAFF. The CDR3 region has the DNA TGCGCCAGCAGCGGGCGGGACAGGGGAGGCCCGAACACTGAAGCTTTCTTT.